These 27 T cell receptor beta chains came from one sample sequenced in a study of T cell repertoires in cytomegalovirus infection. TCRdb called the reads again in MiXCR, with one record for every CDR3 protein. The sample has 200,000 to 300,000 distinct CDR3 sequences; roughly an eighth are singletons. Sequencing used PBMCs. Receptors were obtained from a human donor in good health (CMV status not recorded). Some clones in this sample may be carry-over from other donors' samples.

This clonotype has a count of ten or more. The chain carries TRBV11-3 and TRBJ2-3, with D uncertain. Germline values: CDR1 SGHNT, CDR2 YENEEA. CDR3 length equals 14 residues. V was trimmed by 5 bases and J by 4 bases, leaving 13 bases between them. CDR3 coding DNA: TGTGCCAGCAGCCATTCGGAGACTTCAGATACGCAGTATTTT. Translation gives CASSHSETSDTQYF.

This clonotype was detected a few times. The chain joins TRBV5-1 to TRBJ1-1; no definite D call. This CDR3 is built from 13 residues. Germline-derived CDR1 and CDR2 are SGHRS and YFSETQ. V was cut by 4 bases and J by 2 bases, with 9 bases left in between. CDR3 coding DNA: TGCGCCAGCAGCCGCGAGGGAAACACTGAAGCTTTCTTT. Residues: CASSREGNTEAFF.

This clonotype showed up just a few times. The chain has TRBV10-3 and TRBJ2-6; no clear D. The CDR3 has 13 residues. V shed 10 bases and J shed 2 bases, with 9 bases lying between them. Looked up from germline, CDR1 is ENHRY and CDR2 is SYGVKD. The CDR3 is CATDAAGANVLTF. The CDR3 DNA reads as TGTGCCACCGATGCGGCTGGGGCCAACGTCCTGACTTTC.

This clonotype has ten or more counts. The V gene is TRBV6-1, the J gene TRBJ2-5; D is perhaps TRBD1 (6 bases). Trimming removed 6 bases from V and 1 base from J, with 12 bases in between. This CDR3 comprises 14 residues. Germline values: CDR1 MNHNS, CDR2 SASEGT. DNA of the CDR3: TGTGCCAGCAGCACCTGGACAGTCCAAGAGACCCAGTACTTC. Translated: CASSTWTVQETQYF.

Regarding this clonotype: This may be a read error: a much more frequent sequence differs by one nucleotide. The J gene is TRBJ2-7, the V gene TRBV10-3; a weak D match, TRBD2 (6 bases). This CDR3 is 12 amino acids long. V lost 10 bases to trimming and J lost 2 bases, with 12 bases between them. Germline CDR1 reads ENHRY; CDR2 reads SYGVKD. The DNA of the CDR3 is TGTGCCACTACGGGGGACCCCTACGAGCAGTACTTC. Translating it yields CATTGDPYEQYF.

This clonotype showed up many times. This chain joins TRBV7-9 and TRBJ2-5; D uncertain. Trimming took off 8 bases at V and 1 base at J, with 5 bases between the two ends. The CDR3 sequence is 11 residues long. In germline, CDR1 is SEHNR, CDR2 FQNEAQ (reference sequence). Written as DNA, the CDR3 is TGTGCCAGCGGAACCCAAGAGACCCAGTACTTC. Protein sequence: CASGTQETQYF.

This clonotype has a count of ten or more. The rearrangement uses TRBV7-2 and TRBJ2-1; D is unresolved. The CDR3 covers 16 residues. Germline assignment: CDR1 SGHTA and CDR2 FQGNSA. V gave up 3 bases and J gave up 5 bases, with 17 bases separating them. CDR3 in amino acids: CASSFQPGSMNNEQFF. The DNA of the CDR3 is TGTGCCAGCAGCTTTCAACCAGGAAGTATGAACAATGAGCAGTTCTTC.

CDR3 in amino acids: CSAWGQGFEQYF. The CDR3 DNA reads as TGCAGTGCATGGGGACAGGGGTTCGAGCAGTACTTC. J is TRBJ2-7 and V is TRBV20-1; 10 bases match TRBD1. The germline CDR1 and CDR2 sequences are DFQATT and SNEGSKA (reference sequence). With V trimmed by 6 bases and J by 6 bases, 5 bases remained unmatched. CDR3 length equals 12 residues.

This clonotype was seen many times. V is TRBV7-2 and J is TRBJ2-4; D remains ambiguous. This CDR3 comprises 14 residues. Trimming pared 0 bases from V and 0 bases from J, leaving 3 bases between. Germline CDR1 and CDR2: SGHTA and FQGNSA. The CDR3 sequence is CASSLAVAKNIQYF. DNA of the CDR3: TGTGCCAGCAGCTTAGCTGTAGCCAAAAACATTCAGTACTTC.

Worth noting for this clonotype: One junction end does not reproduce the germline sequence, and a read error may be involved. This CDR3 is CVSNQGETQYF. The CDR3 DNA reads TGTGTCAGCAATCAAGGAGAGACCCAGTACTTC. The V call is TRBV6-6, the J call TRBJ2-5; no clear D gene. The CDR3 is made up of 11 amino acids. The germline V gene has CDR1 MNHNY and CDR2 SVGAGI (reference sequence).

At least ten counts were recorded for this clonotype. CDR3 region: CSVGTGKTEKLFF. CDR3 sequence (DNA): TGCAGCGTTGGGACAGGGAAAACGGAAAAACTGTTTTTT. The chain is built from TRBV29-1 and TRBJ1-4, with 8 bases identical to TRBD1. Germline V lookup: CDR1 SQVTM, CDR2 ANQGSEA. This CDR3 comprises 13 residues. V lost 4 bases and J lost 8; bases outside the gene matches: 6.

V is TRBV10-3 and J is TRBJ2-7, with 9 bases lining up with TRBD1. The junction had 13 bases not matched to a gene; V was cut back by 8 bases and J by 5 bases. The germline V gene has CDR1 ENHRY and CDR2 SYGVKD. This CDR3 region has 15 residues. In nucleotides, the CDR3 is TGTGCCATCGATGATTCCACAGGGGGCAAGGACGAGCAGTACTTC. Its protein is CAIDDSTGGKDEQYF.

The CDR3 here is CASSLFQASGNTIYF. CDR3 DNA: TGTGCCAGCAGCTTATTCCAGGCCTCTGGAAACACCATATATTTT. The chain links TRBV13 to TRBJ1-3, with unresolved D. Per the germline V gene, CDR1 is PRHDT and CDR2 is FYEKMQ (reference sequence). Trimming left V 2 bases short and J 0 bases short, with 8 bases between. This CDR3 has 15 amino acids.

This clonotype was counted a few times. V is TRBV15 and J is TRBJ1-4, with D unresolved. CDR1 LNHNV and CDR2 YYDKDF come from the germline V gene (reference sequence). This CDR3 is 14 amino acids long. V dropped 5 bases and J dropped 8 bases, with 15 bases sitting between them. DNA for the CDR3: TGTGCCACCAGCCCGGGCCTCAGAGGGGAAAAACTGTTTTTT. The encoded protein is CATSPGLRGEKLFF.

This clonotype was picked up a small number of times. The gene calls are TRBV14 and TRBJ1-6, with D uncertain. The CDR3 is made up of 15 amino acids. The germline V and J ends were trimmed by 1 base and 0 bases, with 4 bases remaining between them. In germline, CDR1 is SGHDN, CDR2 FVKESK. As DNA, the CDR3 is TGTGCCAGCAGCCAAGGAGGCTCCTATAATTCACCCCTCCACTTT. Translating gives CASSQGGSYNSPLHF.

This clonotype was found a few times. The rearrangement links TRBV3-1 to TRBJ2-1, with 12 nucleotides matching TRBD2. The CDR3 extends over 19 amino acids. The V gene end was trimmed by 1 base and the J gene end by 0 bases; junction bases not matched to a gene: 7. The germline gives CDR1 LGHDT, CDR2 YNNKEL (reference sequence). The CDR3 coding sequence is TGTGCCAGCAGCCAAGGGGGACTAGCGGGCCCAAGCTCCTACAATGAGCAGTTCTTC. It specifies CASSQGGLAGPSSYNEQFF.

With regard to this clonotype: The junction differs from germline at one of its ends, possibly a read error. The chain joins TRBV7-2 to TRBJ1-4, with 8 bases matching TRBD1. This CDR3 is 14 amino acids long. From germline, CDR1 is SGHTA and CDR2 FQGNSA. CDR3 amino acids: CASGLTGGLEKLFF. The CDR3 region has the DNA TGTGCCAGCGGCTTAACAGGGGGTTTAGAAAAACTGTTTTTT.

Many counts were recorded for this clonotype. The genes are TRBV28 and TRBJ2-2; D uncertain. V was cut by 3 bases and J by 8 bases, with 7 bases left in between. CDR1 and CDR2 (germline): MDHEN, SYDVKM. CDR3 size: 12 residues. The CDR3, as DNA: TGTGCCAGCAGTTTGTTCGGTGGGGAGCTGTTTTTT. Residues: CASSLFGGELFF.

V usage is TRBV28 and J usage is TRBJ2-3, with D uncertain. This CDR3 contains 13 residues. Germline CDR1 reads MDHEN; CDR2 reads SYDVKM. The V gene lost 4 bases and the J gene lost 6 bases, with 11 bases spanning the gap. Here the CDR3 DNA reads TGTGCCAGCAGTTCGTACGACAAGGATACGCAGTATTTT. Translation gives CASSSYDKDTQYF.

This clonotype was picked up many times. The V gene is TRBV7-9, the J gene TRBJ2-7; D is undetermined. V was trimmed by 4 bases and J by 3 bases, leaving 16 bases between them. There are 15 residues in the CDR3. In germline, CDR1 is SEHNR, CDR2 FQNEAQ (reference sequence). The CDR3 region has the DNA TGTGCCAGCAGCTCTGATGGCCAGGTTAACTACGAGCAGTACTTC. As protein: CASSSDGQVNYEQYF.

This clonotype has at least ten counts. V is TRBV7-9 and J is TRBJ1-1; D not resolved. With 2 bases removed from V and 11 bases from J, the gap between germline ends came to 15 bases. Germline CDR1 SEHNR, CDR2 FQNEAQ (reference sequence). This CDR3 has 13 amino acids. The CDR3 sequence is CASSLNPLPDAFF. Written as DNA, the CDR3 is TGTGCCAGCAGCTTAAATCCCCTCCCCGACGCTTTCTTT.

This chain links TRBV14 with TRBJ2-5; D unresolved. V was trimmed by 0 bases and J by 3 bases, leaving 5 bases between them. This CDR3 has 13 residues. Germline V lookup: CDR1 SGHDN, CDR2 FVKESK. The CDR3 DNA follows: TGTGCCAGCAGCCAAGATCTCAAAGAGACCCAGTACTTC. Protein sequence: CASSQDLKETQYF.

This clonotype was detected a few times. The V gene is TRBV20-1, the J gene TRBJ1-4; D unclear. The CDR3 runs to 13 residues. V shed 3 bases and J shed 2 bases, with 7 bases lying between them. In germline, CDR1 is DFQATT, CDR2 SNEGSKA (reference sequence). The CDR3 coding sequence is TGCAGTGCTAGGGACTTTACTAATGAAAAACTGTTTTTT. As protein: CSARDFTNEKLFF.

The V call is TRBV2, the J call TRBJ1-2; TRBD1 agrees at 8 bases. The CDR3 consists of 14 residues. CDR1 is SNHLY and CDR2 is FYNNEI in the germline V gene. The trim removed 5 bases at V and 7 bases at J, leaving 9 bases unmatched. The CDR3 DNA reads TGTGCCAGCAGTTCAGACAGGGGCCCAGGTGGCTACACCTTC. The encoded protein is CASSSDRGPGGYTF.

V usage is TRBV29-1 and J usage is TRBJ2-7; D is unclear. The ends were cut back, 8 bases at V and 6 bases at J, with 17 bases in the middle. Per the germline V gene, CDR1 is SQVTM and CDR2 is ANQGSEA. The CDR3 covers 12 residues. The CDR3 loop reads CSLTTDRREQYF. Here the CDR3 DNA reads TGCAGCCTCACGACCGACCGGCGCGAGCAGTACTTC.

This clonotype was counted many times. The V and J genes are TRBV7-9 and TRBJ2-1, with D perhaps TRBD1 (6 bases). CDR3 length: 15 residues. The ends were cut back, 4 bases at V and 5 bases at J, with 15 bases in the middle. The V gene's germline CDR1 is SEHNR and CDR2 FQNEAQ (reference sequence). CDR3 protein: CASSYNRVGHNEQFF. The CDR3 region has the DNA TGTGCCAGCAGCTACAACAGGGTTGGCCACAATGAGCAGTTCTTC.

The sample holds many counts of this clonotype. The chain carries TRBV6-4 and TRBJ1-1; D is ambiguous. The germline gives CDR1 MRHNA, CDR2 SNTAGT. This CDR3 is 13 amino acids long. V dropped 4 bases and J dropped 1 base, with 7 bases sitting between them. CDR3 loop: CASSGEGNTEAFF. The DNA for the CDR3 is TGTGCCAGCAGTGGTGAGGGGAACACTGAAGCTTTCTTT.